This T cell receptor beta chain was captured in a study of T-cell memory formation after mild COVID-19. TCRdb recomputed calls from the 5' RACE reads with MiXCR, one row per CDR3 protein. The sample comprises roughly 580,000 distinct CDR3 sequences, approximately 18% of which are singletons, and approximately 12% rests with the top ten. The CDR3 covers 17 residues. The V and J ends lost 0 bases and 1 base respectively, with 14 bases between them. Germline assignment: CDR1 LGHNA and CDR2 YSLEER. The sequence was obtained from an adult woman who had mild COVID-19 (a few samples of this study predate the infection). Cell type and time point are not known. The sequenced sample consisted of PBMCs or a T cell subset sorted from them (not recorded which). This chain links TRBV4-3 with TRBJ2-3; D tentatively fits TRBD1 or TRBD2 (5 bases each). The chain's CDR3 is CASSQDWDGGGTDTQYF. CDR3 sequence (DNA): TGCGCCAGCAGCCAAGATTGGGACGGCGGAGGCACAGATACGCAGTATTTT.